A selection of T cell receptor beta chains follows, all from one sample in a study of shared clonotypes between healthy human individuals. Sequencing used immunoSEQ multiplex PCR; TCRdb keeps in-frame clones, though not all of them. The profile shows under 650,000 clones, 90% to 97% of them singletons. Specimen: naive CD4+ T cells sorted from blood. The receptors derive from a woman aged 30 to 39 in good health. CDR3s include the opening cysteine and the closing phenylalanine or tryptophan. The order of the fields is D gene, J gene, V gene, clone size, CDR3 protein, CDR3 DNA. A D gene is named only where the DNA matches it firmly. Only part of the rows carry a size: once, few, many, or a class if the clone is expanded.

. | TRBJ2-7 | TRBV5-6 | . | CASSLRRQEQYF | TGTGCCAGCAGCTTGAGGCGGCAGGAGCAGTACTTC
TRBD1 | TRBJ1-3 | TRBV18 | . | CASSTGDFSGNTIYF | TGTGCCAGCTCAACAGGGGACTTCTCTGGAAACACCATATATTTT
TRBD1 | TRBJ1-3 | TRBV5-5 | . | CASSDRVSTGNTIYF | TGTGCCAGCAGCGACAGGGTTTCGACTGGAAACACCATATATTTT
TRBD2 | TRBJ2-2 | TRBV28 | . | CASGFTGLAGGQAGELFF | TGTGCCAGCGGATTCACGGGACTAGCGGGAGGGCAAGCCGGGGAGCTGTTTTTT
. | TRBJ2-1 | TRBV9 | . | CASSAAGGGEWEQFF | TGTGCCAGCAGCGCCGCTGGAGGGGGGGAATGGGAGCAGTTCTTC
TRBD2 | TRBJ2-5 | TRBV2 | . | CASSELGLGIFQETQYF | TGTGCCAGCAGTGAACTAGGACTAGGGATCTTCCAAGAGACCCAGTACTTC
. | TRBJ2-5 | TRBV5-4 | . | CASSTVGSREQYF | TGTGCCAGCAGCACGGTGGGCAGCAGGGAGCAGTACTTC
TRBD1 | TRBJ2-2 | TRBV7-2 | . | CASSVGQGAHGELFF | TGTGCCAGCAGCGTCGGACAGGGGGCCCACGGGGAGCTGTTTTTT
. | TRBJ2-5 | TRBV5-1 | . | CASSLAGGKETQYF | TGCGCCAGCAGCTTGGCTGGCGGTAAAGAGACCCAGTACTTC
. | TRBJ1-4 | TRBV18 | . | CATIGSVNEKLFF | TGTGCCACGATAGGCAGCGTTAATGAAAAACTGTTTTTT
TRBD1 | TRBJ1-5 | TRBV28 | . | CASILQGAGQPQHF | TGTGCCAGCATCCTACAGGGGGCTGGTCAGCCCCAGCATTTT
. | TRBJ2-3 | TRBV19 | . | CASSIDLGRRDAQYF | TGTGCCAGTAGTATAGATCTGGGCAGGAGGGATGCGCAGTATTTT
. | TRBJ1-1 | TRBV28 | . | CASSFSGSEAFF | TGTGCCAGCAGTTTTTCGGGTTCTGAAGCTTTCTTT
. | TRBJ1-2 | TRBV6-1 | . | CASQGFYGYTF | TGTGCCAGCCAGGGGTTTTATGGCTACACCTTC
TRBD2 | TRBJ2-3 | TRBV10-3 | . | CAISLAGVTDTQYF | TGTGCCATCAGTCTAGCGGGAGTGACGGATACGCAGTATTTT
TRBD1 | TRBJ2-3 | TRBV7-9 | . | CASSPGTGFRVSVF | TGTGCCAGCAGCCCTGGGACAGGGTTCCGAGTCAGTGTATTT
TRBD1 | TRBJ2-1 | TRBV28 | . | CASINRGNEQFF | TGTGCCAGCATCAACAGGGGGAATGAGCAGTTCTTC
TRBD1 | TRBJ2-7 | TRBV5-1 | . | CASSPTGTSEQYF | TGCGCCAGCAGCCCGACAGGGACCTCTGAGCAGTACTTC
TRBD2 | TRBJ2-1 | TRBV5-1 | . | CASRGLAGVRNEQFF | TGCGCCAGCAGAGGACTAGCGGGAGTTAGAAATGAGCAGTTCTTC
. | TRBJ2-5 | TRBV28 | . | CASSLVWGRPSEVWQYF | TGTGCCAGCAGTTTAGTCTGGGGCAGGCCATCTGAGGTATGGCAGTACTTC
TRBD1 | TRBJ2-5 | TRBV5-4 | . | CASSYGTTGVQETQYF | TGTGCCAGCAGTTACGGTACTACAGGGGTGCAAGAGACCCAGTACTTC
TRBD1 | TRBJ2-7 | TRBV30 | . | CAWVSGQAFSYEQYF | TGTGCCTGGGTATCCGGACAGGCTTTCTCCTACGAGCAGTACTTC
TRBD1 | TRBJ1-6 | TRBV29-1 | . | CSVRETGDYNSPLHF | TGCAGCGTCAGAGAAACAGGGGATTATAATTCACCCCTCCACTTT
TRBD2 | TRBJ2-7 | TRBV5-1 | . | CASSQGLAGYEQYF | TGCGCCAGCAGCCAAGGGCTAGCGGGCTACGAGCAGTACTTC
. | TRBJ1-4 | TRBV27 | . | CASSSTNGIPNEKLFF | TGTGCCAGCAGTAGTACTAACGGGATTCCGAATGAAAAACTGTTTTTT
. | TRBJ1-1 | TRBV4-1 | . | CASSQGLRFPLRGSEAFF | TGCGCCAGCAGCCAAGGGTTGAGGTTCCCTCTACGGGGGTCCGAAGCTTTCTTT
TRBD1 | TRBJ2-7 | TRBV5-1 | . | CASSKGQGASYEQYF | TGCGCCAGCAGCAAGGGACAGGGGGCCTCCTACGAGCAGTACTTC
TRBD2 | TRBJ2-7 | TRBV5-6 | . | CASSVEREGRSEQYF | TGTGCCAGCAGCGTGGAGCGGGAGGGAAGGTCCGAGCAGTACTTC
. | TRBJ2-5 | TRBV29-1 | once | CSVGGGPETQYF | TGCAGCGTAGGGGGGGGTCCAGAGACCCAGTACTTC
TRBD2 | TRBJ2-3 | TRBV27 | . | CASSLWPESSGRIDTQYF | TGTGCCAGCAGTTTATGGCCCGAGTCTAGCGGGAGAATAGATACGCAGTATTTT
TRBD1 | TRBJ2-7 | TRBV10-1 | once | CASSAGTGSEQYF | TGCGCCAGCAGCGCCGGGACAGGGAGCGAGCAGTACTTC
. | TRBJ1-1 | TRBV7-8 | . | CASSTEQGGITEAFF | TGTGCCAGCAGCACCGAACAGGGCGGGATCACTGAAGCTTTCTTT
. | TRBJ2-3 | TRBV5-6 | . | CASSRLLAGTGDTQYF | TGTGCCAGCAGCCGGCTCCTTGCGGGGACGGGAGATACGCAGTATTTT
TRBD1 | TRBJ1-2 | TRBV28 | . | CASSEPTGAYGYTF | TGTGCCAGCAGTGAACCGACAGGGGCCTATGGCTACACCTTC
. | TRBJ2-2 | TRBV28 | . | CASSLSNTGELFF | TGTGCCAGCAGTTTGAGCAACACCGGGGAGCTGTTTTTT
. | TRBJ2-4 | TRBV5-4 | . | CASSLDMVNIQYF | TGTGCCAGCAGCTTGGATATGGTAAACATTCAGTACTTC
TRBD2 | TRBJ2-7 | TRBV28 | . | CASSLTLGGAYEQYF | TGTGCCAGCAGTCTAACCCTGGGGGGGGCCTACGAGCAGTACTTC
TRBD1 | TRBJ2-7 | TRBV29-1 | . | CSVSSRGQLYEQYF | TGCAGCGTGAGTAGCAGGGGGCAACTCTACGAGCAGTACTTC
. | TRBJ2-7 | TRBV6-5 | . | CASSRGANEQYF | TGTGCCAGCAGTAGAGGGGCCAACGAGCAGTACTTC
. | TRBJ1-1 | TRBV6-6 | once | CASSLVLGSAEAFF | TGTGCCAGCAGTTTAGTGTTGGGGTCCGCTGAAGCTTTCTTT
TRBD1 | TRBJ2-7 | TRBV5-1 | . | CASSAGQGFYEQYF | TGCGCCAGCAGCGCGGGACAGGGATTCTACGAGCAGTACTTC
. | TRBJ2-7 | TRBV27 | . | CASSFDLNLYEQYF | TGTGCCAGCAGTTTCGACTTGAATCTCTACGAGCAGTACTTC
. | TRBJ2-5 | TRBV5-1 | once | CASYSEAVQETQYF | TGCGCCAGCTATTCCGAGGCTGTCCAAGAGACCCAGTACTTC
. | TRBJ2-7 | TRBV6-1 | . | CASSQEGGYEQYF | TGTGCCAGCAGCCAAGAGGGGGGGTACGAGCAGTACTTC
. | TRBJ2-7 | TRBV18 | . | CASSPPGHYEQYF | TGTGCCAGCTCACCACCAGGGCACTACGAGCAGTACTTC
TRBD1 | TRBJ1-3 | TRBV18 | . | CASSDRGSGNTIYF | TGTGCCAGCTCAGACAGGGGATCCGGAAACACCATATATTTT
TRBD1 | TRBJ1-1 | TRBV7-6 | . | CASSLTAGGTEAFF | TGTGCCAGCAGCTTGACTGCAGGGGGGACTGAAGCTTTCTTT
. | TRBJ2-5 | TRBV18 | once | CASSLRSLVGKETQYF | TGTGCCAGCTCACTCCGCTCCCTCGTAGGTAAAGAGACCCAGTACTTC
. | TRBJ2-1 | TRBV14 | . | CASSQVWGNEQFF | TGTGCCAGCAGCCAAGTTTGGGGAAATGAGCAGTTCTTC
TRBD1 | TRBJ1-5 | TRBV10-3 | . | CAISQTGEGNQPQHF | TGTGCCATCAGCCAGACAGGGGAGGGCAATCAGCCCCAGCATTTT
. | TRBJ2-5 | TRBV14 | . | CASSPRLGGGETQYF | TGTGCCAGCAGCCCGAGACTAGGAGGGGGAGAGACCCAGTACTTC
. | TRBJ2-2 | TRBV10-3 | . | CAISESAPGELFF | TGTGCCATCAGTGAAAGTGCCCCCGGGGAGCTGTTTTTT
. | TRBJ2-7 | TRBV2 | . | CATWTPSYEQYF | TGTGCCACCTGGACACCCTCCTACGAGCAGTACTTC
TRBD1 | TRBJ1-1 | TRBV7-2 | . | CASSTGTDTEAFF | TGTGCCAGCAGCACGGGGACAGACACTGAAGCTTTCTTT
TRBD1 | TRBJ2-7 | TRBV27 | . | CASSFSTLGQGGEQYF | TGTGCCAGCAGTTTCTCCACCCTCGGACAGGGGGGCGAGCAGTACTTC